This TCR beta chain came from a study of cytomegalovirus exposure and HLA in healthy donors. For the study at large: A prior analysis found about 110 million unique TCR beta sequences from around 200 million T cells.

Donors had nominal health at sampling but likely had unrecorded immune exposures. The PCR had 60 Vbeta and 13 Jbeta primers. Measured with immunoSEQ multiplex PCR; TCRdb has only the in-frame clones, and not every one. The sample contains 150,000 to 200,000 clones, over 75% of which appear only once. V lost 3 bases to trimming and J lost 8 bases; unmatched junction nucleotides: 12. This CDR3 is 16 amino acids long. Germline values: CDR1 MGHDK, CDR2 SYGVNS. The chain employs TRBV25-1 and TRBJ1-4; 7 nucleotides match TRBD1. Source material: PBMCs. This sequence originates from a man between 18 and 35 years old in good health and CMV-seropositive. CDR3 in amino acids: CASSDSVGAGGEKLFF. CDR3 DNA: TGTGCCAGCAGTGATTCGGTAGGGGCAGGGGGAGAAAAACTGTTTTTT.